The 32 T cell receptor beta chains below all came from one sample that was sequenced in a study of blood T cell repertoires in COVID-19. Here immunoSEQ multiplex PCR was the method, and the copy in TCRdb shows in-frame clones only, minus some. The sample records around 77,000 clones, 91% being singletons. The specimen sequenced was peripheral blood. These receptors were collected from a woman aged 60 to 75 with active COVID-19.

The CDR3 nucleotides are TGTGCCACCAGCCCTAGTCTGTTTACGAACACCGGGGAGCTGTTTTTT. It translates to CATSPSLFTNTGELFF. This rearrangement joins TRBV15 to TRBJ2-2; D gene ambiguous. With 5 bases removed from V and 0 bases from J, the gap between germline ends came to 13 bases. CDR3 size: 16 residues. Germline CDR1 and CDR2: LNHNV and YYDKDF (reference sequence).

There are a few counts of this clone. CDR3 DNA sequence: TGTGCCAGCAGCTGGGGACAGGGGGCTGCAGATACGCAGTATTTT. Protein product: CASSWGQGAADTQYF. The rearrangement links TRBV7-9 to TRBJ2-3, with 12 nucleotides matching TRBD1. V lost 4 bases to trimming and J lost 4 bases; unmatched junction nucleotides: 3. The length of the CDR3 is 15 residues. CDR1 SEHNR and CDR2 FQNEAQ come from the germline V gene (reference sequence).

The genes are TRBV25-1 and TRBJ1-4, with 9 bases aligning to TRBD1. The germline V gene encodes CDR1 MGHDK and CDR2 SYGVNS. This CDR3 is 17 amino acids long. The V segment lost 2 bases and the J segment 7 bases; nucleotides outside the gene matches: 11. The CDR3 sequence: CASSEGYGTGPTEKLFF. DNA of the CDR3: TGTGCCAGCAGTGAAGGATACGGGACAGGGCCTACTGAAAAACTGTTTTTT.

This CDR3 is CASSGGQGAETQYF. For the CDR3, the DNA is TGTGCCAGCAGCGGGGGACAGGGGGCGGAGACCCAGTACTTC. The chain couples TRBV7-8 to TRBJ2-5, with 12 bases lining up with TRBD1. V shed 5 bases, J shed 5 bases, and the junction held 3 bases outside the gene matches. This CDR3 has 14 residues. Germline assignment: CDR1 SGHVS and CDR2 FQNEAQ.

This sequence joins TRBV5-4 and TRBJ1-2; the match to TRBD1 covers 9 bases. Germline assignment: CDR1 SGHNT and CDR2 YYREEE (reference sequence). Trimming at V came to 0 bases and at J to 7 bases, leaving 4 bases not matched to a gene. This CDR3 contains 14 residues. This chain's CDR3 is CASSLVGTGFGYTF. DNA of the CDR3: TGTGCCAGCAGCTTGGTGGGGACAGGGTTTGGCTACACCTTC.

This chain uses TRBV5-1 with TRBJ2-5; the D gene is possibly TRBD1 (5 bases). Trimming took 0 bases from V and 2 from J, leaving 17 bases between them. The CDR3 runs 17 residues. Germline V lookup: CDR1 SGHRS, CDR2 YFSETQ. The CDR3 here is CASSLAGRGRGQETQYF. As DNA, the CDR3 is TGCGCCAGCAGCTTGGCAGGGCGCGGAAGGGGACAAGAGACCCAGTACTTC.

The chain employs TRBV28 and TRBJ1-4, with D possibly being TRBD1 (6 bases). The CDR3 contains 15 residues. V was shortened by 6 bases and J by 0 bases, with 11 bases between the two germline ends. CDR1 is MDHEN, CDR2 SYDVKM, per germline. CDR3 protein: CASSPQGPTNEKLFF. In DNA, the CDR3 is TGTGCCAGCAGCCCGCAGGGGCCAACTAATGAAAAACTGTTTTTT.

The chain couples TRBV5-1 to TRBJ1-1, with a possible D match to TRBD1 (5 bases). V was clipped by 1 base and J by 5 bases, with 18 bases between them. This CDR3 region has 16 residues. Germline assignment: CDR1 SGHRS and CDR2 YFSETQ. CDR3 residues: CASSLRGADITTEAFF. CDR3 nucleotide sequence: TGCGCCAGCAGCTTGAGGGGCGCGGATATAACGACTGAAGCTTTCTTT.

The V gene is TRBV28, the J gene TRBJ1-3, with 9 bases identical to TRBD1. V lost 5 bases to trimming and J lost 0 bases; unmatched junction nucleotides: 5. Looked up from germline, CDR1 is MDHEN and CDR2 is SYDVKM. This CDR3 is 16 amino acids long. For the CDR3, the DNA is TGTGCCAGCAGTCACGGGACAGGGAACTCTGGAAACACCATATATTTT. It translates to CASSHGTGNSGNTIYF.

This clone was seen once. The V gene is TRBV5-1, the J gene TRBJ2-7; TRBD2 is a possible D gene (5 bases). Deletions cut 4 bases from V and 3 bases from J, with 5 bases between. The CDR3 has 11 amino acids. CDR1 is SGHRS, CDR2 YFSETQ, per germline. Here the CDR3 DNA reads TGCGCCAGCAGCGAGGGCTACGAGCAGTACTTC. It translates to CASSEGYEQYF.

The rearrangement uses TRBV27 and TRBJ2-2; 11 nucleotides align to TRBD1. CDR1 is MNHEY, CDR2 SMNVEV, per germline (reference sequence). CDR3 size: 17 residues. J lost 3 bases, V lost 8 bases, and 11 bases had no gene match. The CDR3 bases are TGTGCCAGCGGTCGGAAGGGGACAGGGGGGGACACCGGGGAGCTGTTTTTT. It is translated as CASGRKGTGGDTGELFF.

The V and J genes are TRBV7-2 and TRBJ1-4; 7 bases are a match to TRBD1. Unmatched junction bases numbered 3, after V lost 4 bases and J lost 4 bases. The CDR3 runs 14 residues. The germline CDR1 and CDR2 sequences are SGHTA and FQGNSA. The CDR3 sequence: CASSSQGINEKLFF. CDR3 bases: TGTGCCAGCAGCTCACAGGGGATTAATGAAAAACTGTTTTTT.

The CDR3 spells CASSHPRNTEAFF. The DNA for the CDR3 is TGCGCCAGCAGCCACCCGCGGAACACTGAAGCTTTCTTT. The chain couples TRBV4-1 to TRBJ1-1, with D hard to call. Looked up from germline, CDR1 is MGHRA and CDR2 is YSYEKL. Trimming left V 3 bases short and J 1 base short, with 6 bases between. This CDR3 comprises 13 residues.

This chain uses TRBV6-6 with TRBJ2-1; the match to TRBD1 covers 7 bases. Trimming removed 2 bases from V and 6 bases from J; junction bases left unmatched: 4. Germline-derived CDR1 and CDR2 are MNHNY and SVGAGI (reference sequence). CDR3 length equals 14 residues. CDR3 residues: CASSYRDSINEQFF. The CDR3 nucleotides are TGTGCCAGCAGTTACAGGGACAGTATCAATGAGCAGTTCTTC.

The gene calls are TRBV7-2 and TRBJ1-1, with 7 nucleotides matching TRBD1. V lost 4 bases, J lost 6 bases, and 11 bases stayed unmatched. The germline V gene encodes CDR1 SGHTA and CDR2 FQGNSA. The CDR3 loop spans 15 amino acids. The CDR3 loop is CASSSRTGVGSEAFF. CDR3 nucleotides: TGTGCCAGCAGCTCACGGACAGGTGTTGGGTCTGAAGCTTTCTTT.

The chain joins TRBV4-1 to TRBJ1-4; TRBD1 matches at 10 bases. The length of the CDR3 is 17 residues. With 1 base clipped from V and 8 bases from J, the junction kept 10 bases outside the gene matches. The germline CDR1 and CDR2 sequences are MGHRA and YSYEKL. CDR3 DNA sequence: TGCGCCAGCAGCCAAGGAATCCGACAGGGGGCGGAGGAAAAACTGTTTTTT. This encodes CASSQGIRQGAEEKLFF.

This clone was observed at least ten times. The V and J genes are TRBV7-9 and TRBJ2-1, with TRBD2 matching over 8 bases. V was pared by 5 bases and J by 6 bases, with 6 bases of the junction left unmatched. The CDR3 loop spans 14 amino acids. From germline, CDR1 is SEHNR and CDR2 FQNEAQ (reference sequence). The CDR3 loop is CASSGREALNEQFF. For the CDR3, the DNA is TGTGCCAGCAGCGGGCGGGAGGCCCTCAATGAGCAGTTCTTC.

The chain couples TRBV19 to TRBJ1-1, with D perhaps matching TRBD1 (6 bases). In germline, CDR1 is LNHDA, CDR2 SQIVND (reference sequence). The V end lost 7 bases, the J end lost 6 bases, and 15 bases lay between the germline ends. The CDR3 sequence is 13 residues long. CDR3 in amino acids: CASTEYPGAEAFF. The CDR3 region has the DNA TGTGCCAGTACGGAATACCCAGGGGCTGAAGCTTTCTTT.

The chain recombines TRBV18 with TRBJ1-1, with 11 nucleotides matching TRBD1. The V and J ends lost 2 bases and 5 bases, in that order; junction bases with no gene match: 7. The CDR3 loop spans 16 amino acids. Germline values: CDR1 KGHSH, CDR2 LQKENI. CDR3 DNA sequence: TGTGCCAGCTCACCAGCCGGGACAGGGGGATTTACTGAAGCTTTCTTT. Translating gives CASSPAGTGGFTEAFF.

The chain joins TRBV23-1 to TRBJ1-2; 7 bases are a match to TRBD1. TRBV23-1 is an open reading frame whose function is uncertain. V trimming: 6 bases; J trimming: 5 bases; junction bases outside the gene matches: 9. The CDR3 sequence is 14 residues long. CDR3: CASSHSRTGYGYTF. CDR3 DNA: TGCGCCAGCAGCCACTCCCGGACAGGATATGGCTACACCTTC.

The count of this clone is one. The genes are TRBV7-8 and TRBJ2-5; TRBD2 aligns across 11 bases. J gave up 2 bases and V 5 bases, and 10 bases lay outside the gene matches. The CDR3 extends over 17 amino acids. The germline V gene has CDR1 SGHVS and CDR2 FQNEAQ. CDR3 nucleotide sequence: TGTGCCAGCAGCCCGGTCCAAACTAGCGGGGGACAAGAGACCCAGTACTTC. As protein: CASSPVQTSGGQETQYF.

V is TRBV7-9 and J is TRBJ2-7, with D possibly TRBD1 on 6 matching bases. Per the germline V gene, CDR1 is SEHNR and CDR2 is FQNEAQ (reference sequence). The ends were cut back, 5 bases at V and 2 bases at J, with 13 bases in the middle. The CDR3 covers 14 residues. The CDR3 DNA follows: TGTGCCAGCAGCCACCAGGGGACGGCCTACGAGCAGTACTTC. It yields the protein CASSHQGTAYEQYF. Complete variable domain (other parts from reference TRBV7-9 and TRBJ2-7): DTGVSQNPRHKITKRGQNVTFRCDPISEHNRLYWYRQTLGQGPEFLTYFQNEAQLEKSRLLSDRFSAERPKGSFSTLEIQRTEQGDSAMYLCASSHQGTAYEQYFGPGTRLTVT.

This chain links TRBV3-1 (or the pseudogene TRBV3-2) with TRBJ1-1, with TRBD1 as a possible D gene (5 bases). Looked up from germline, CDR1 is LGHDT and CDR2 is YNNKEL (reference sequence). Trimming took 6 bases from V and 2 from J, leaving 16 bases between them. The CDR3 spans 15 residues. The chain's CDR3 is CASSRFGHRNTEAFF. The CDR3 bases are TGTGCCAGCAGTCGGTTTGGACATCGTAACACTGAAGCTTTCTTT.

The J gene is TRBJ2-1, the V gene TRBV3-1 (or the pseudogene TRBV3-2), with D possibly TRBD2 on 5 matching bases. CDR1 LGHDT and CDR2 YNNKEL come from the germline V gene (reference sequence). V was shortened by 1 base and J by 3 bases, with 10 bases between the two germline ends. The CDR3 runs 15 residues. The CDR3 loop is CASSQGGEFYNEQFF. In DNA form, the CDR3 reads TGTGCCAGCAGCCAAGGTGGGGAGTTCTACAATGAGCAGTTCTTC.

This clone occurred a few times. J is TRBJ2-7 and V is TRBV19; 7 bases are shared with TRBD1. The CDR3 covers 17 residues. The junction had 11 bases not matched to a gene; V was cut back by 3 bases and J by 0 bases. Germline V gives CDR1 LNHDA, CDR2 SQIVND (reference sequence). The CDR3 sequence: CASSIASYGTASYEQYF. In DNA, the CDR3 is TGTGCCAGTAGTATTGCATCTTACGGGACAGCCTCCTACGAGCAGTACTTC. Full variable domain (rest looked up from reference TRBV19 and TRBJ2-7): DGGITQSPKYLFRKEGQNVTLSCEQNLNHDAMYWYRQDPGQGLRLIYYSQIVNDFQKGDIAEGYSVSREKKESFPLTVTSAQKNPTAFYLCASSIASYGTASYEQYFGPGTRLTVT.

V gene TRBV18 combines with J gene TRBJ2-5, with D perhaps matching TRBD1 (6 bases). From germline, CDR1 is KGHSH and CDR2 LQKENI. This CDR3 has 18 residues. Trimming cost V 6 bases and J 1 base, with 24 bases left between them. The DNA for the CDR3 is TGTGCCAGCTCCCAACTAGTAACAGGGACGGGCATCCAAGAGACCCAGTACTTC. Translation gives CASSQLVTGTGIQETQYF.

Here the CDR3 DNA reads TGCGCCAGCAGCCAAGCTAGCGGGAGTGATCCCTACGAGCAGTACTTC. Protein sequence: CASSQASGSDPYEQYF. The genes are TRBV4-1 and TRBJ2-7; 10 bases match TRBD2. V lost 1 base, J lost 2 bases, and 5 bases stayed unmatched. CDR1 and CDR2 (germline): MGHRA, YSYEKL. This CDR3 comprises 16 residues.

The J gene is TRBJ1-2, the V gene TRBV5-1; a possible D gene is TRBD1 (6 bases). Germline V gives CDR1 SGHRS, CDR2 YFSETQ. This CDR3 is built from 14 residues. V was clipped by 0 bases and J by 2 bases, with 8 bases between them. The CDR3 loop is CASSLGQGNYGYTF. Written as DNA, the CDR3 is TGCGCCAGCAGCTTGGGGCAGGGGAACTATGGCTACACCTTC. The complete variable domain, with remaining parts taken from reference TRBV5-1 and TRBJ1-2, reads KAGVTQTPRYLIKTRGQQVTLSCSPISGHRSVSWYQQTPGQGLQFLFEYFSETQRNKGNFPGRFSGRQFSNSRSEMNVSTLELGDSALYLCASSLGQGNYGYTFGSGTRLTVV.

The CDR3 region has the DNA TGTGCCAGCAGCTTAGGAGAGATAACCGGGGAGCTGTTTTTT. Translating it yields CASSLGEITGELFF. The chain joins TRBV7-8 to TRBJ2-2; D uncertain. Trimming took off 1 base at V and 5 bases at J, with 8 bases between the two ends. The germline V gene encodes CDR1 SGHVS and CDR2 FQNEAQ. CDR3 length: 14 amino acids.

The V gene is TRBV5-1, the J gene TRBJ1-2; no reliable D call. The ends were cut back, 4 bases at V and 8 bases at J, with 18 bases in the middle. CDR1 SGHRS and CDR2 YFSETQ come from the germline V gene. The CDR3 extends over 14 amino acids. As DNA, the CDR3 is TGCGCCAGCAGCCAGGTACCGACATTTAACGGCTACACCTTC. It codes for CASSQVPTFNGYTF.

The chain's CDR3 is CASSRTSGRGGELFF. The CDR3 region has the DNA TGCGCCAGCAGCCGGACTAGCGGGAGAGGGGGGGAGCTGTTTTTT. V usage is TRBV4-1 and J usage is TRBJ2-2; 13 bases agree with TRBD2. J lost 8 bases, V lost 4 bases, and 4 bases had no gene match. Germline V gene sequence: CDR1 MGHRA, CDR2 YSYEKL. The CDR3 covers 15 residues.

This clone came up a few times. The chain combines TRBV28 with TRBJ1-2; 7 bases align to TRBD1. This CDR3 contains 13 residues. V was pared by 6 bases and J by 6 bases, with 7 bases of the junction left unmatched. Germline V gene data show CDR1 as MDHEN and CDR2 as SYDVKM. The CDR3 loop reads CASRPRGLNGYTF. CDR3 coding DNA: TGTGCCAGCAGACCGAGGGGGCTCAATGGCTACACCTTC.